This paragraph reports one T cell receptor (beta chain). V was pared by 0 bases and J by 1 base, with 7 bases between. Germline V CDR1 and CDR2: SGDLS, YYNGEE. The CDR3 extends over 14 amino acids. The entry originates in a study of blood T cell repertoires in COVID-19. As for the study in general: T cells, B-cell-depleted T cells, or PBMCs supplied cDNA or gDNA.

As originally analysed: Amplifying reference gene primers gave estimates of nucleated cell counts. Profiled with immunoSEQ multiplex PCR; TCRdb holds only in-frame clones, not every one. The DNA gave D and trimming, while V, J and clone size come from that table. The sample carries some 150,000 clones, approximately 87% recorded once. The chain couples TRBV9 to TRBJ2-5; unclear D gene. Sequenced: peripheral blood. The origin of this receptor is a woman aged 60-75 years with COVID-19, enrolled during active disease. CDR3 DNA: TGTGCCAGCAGCGTAGGCCCAGGCCAAGAGACCCAGTACTTC. This translates into CASSVGPGQETQYF.